Given below is one TCR beta chain in context. Its cognate antigen is unknown. The data were taken from a study of CD8+ T cells in alopecia areata. Overall study findings and caveats: Shared TCR sequences were less clear between patients than in mice, possibly partly from HLA diversity. Scalp clonality decreased significantly with tofacitinib, and so did expanded CD8+ clones among the top 100. Clonality in lesional scalp, especially alopecia totalis/universalis, exceeded that of normal scalp. Numerous expanded lesional clones remained in scalp and blood during tofacitinib.

cDNA prepared by RNA extraction and subsequent reverse transcription served as the template for sequencing. TCRdb keeps only in-frame clones here, not all; method: immunoSEQ multiplex PCR. The repertoire holds more than 95,000 clones, 80% to 90% seen once, with over 8.5% in the top ten. Treatment specified: oral pan-JAK inhibitor, 5-10 mg twice daily. Germline V gene lookup returns CDR1 SGHDN and CDR2 FVKESK. The CDR3 runs 13 residues. Trimming took 0 bases from V and 4 from J, leaving 4 bases between them. The sequence derives from a human donor with alopecia areata. The chain couples TRBV14 to TRBJ2-1; D not certain. The sample in question was CD8+ T cells sorted from blood, obtained at roughly week 30, from a patient treated with tofacitinib. CDR3 bases: TGTGCCAGCAGCCAAGAAGCTTACAATGAGCAGTTCTTC. Protein product: CASSQEAYNEQFF.